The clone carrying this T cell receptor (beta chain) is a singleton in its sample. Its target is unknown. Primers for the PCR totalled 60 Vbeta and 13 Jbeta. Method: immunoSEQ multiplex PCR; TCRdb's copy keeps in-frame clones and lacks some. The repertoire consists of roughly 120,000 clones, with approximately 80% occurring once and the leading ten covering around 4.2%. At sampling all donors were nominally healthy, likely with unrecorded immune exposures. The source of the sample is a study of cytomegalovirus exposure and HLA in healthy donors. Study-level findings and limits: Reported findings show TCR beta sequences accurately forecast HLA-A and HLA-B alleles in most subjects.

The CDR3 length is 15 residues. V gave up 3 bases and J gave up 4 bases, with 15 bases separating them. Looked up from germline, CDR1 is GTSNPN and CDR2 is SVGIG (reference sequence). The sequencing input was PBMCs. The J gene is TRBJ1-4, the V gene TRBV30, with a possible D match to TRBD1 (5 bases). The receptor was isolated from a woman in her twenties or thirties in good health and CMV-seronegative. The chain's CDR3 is CAWSTNLDSNEKLFF. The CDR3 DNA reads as TGTGCCTGGAGCACCAATCTCGACAGTAATGAAAAACTGTTTTTT.